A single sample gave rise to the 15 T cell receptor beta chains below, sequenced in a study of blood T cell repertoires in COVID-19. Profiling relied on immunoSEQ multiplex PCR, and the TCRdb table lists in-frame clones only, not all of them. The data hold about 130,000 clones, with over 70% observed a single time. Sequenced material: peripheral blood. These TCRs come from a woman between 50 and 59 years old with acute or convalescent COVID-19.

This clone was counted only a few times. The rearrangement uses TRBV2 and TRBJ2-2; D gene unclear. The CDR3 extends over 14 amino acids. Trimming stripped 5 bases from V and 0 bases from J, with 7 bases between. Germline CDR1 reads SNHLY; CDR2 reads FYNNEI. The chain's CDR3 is CASSLRANTGELFF. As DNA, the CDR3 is TGTGCCAGCAGTCTCCGGGCGAACACCGGGGAGCTGTTTTTT.

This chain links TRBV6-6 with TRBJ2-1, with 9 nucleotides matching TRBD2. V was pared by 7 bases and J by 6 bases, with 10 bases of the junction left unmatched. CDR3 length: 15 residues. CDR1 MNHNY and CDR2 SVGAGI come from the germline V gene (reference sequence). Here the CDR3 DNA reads TGTGCCAGCACCTATAGCGGGAGTTTCCGCAATGAGCAGTTCTTC. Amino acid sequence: CASTYSGSFRNEQFF.

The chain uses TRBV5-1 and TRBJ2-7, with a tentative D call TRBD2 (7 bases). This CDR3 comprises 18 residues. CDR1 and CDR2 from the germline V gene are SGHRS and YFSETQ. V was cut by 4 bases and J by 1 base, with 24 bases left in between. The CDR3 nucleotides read TGCGCCAGCAGCCGGGGGGCTAGCGGAACTCCCCCTTCCTACGAGCAGTACTTC. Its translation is CASSRGASGTPPSYEQYF.

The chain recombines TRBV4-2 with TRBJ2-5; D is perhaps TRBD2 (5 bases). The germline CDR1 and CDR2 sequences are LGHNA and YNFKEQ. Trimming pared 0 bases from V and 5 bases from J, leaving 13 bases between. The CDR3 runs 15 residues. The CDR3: CASSQEGASRETQYF. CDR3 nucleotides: TGTGCCAGCAGCCAAGAGGGCGCTAGCCGTGAGACCCAGTACTTC.

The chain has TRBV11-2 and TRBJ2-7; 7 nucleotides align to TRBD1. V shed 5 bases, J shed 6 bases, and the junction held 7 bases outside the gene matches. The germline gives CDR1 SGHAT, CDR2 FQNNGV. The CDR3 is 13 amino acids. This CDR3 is CASSTTGVGEQYF. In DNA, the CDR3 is TGTGCCAGCAGCACCACAGGGGTGGGCGAGCAGTACTTC.

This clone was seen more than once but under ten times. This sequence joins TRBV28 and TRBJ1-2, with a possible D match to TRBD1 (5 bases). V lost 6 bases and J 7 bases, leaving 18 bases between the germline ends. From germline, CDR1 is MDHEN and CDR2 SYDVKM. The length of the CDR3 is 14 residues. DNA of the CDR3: TGTGCCAGCAGACCTGGGGGGGGTATAAGTGGCTACACCTTC. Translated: CASRPGGGISGYTF.

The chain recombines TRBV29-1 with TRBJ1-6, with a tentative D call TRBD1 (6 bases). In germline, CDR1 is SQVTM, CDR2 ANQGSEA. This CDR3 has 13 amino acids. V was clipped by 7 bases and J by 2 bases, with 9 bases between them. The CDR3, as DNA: TGCAGCGCCCGGACAGCCTATAATTCACCCCTCCACTTT. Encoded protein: CSARTAYNSPLHF.

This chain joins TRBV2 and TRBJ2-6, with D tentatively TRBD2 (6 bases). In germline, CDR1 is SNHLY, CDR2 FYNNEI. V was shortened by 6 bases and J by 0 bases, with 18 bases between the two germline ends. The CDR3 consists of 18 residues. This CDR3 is CASRMGGLFVSGANVLTF. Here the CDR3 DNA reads TGTGCCAGCAGGATGGGGGGTTTATTCGTCTCTGGGGCCAACGTCCTGACTTTC.

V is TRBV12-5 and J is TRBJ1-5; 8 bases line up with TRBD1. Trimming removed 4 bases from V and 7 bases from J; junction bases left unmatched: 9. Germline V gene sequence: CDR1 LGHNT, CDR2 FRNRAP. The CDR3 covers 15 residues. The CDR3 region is CASGSPGQGGQPQHF. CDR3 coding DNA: TGTGCTAGTGGTTCCCCTGGACAGGGAGGACAGCCCCAGCATTTT. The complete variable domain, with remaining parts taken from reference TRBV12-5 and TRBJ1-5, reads DARVTQTPRHKVTEMGQEVTMRCQPILGHNTVFWYRQTMMQGLELLAYFRNRAPLDDSGMPKDRFSAEMPDATLATLKIQPSEPRDSAVYFCASGSPGQGGQPQHFGDGTRLSIL.

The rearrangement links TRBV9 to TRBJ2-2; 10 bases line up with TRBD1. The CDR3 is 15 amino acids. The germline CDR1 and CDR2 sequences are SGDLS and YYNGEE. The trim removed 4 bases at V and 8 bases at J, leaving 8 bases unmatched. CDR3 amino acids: CASSNRDRGRGELFF. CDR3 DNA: TGTGCCAGCAGCAACCGGGACAGGGGTCGTGGGGAGCTGTTTTTT.

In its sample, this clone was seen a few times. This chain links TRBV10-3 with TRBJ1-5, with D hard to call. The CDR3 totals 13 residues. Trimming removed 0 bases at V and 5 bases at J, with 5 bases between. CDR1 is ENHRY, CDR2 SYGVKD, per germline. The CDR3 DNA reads TGTGCCATCAGTGAGTCGAGCGATCAGCCCCAGCATTTT. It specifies CAISESSDQPQHF.

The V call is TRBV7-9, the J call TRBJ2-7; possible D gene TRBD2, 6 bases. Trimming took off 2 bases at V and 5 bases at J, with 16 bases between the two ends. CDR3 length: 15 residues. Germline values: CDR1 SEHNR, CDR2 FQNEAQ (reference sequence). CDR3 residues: CASSLWGDQGDEQYF. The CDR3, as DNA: TGTGCCAGCAGCTTATGGGGGGATCAGGGTGACGAGCAGTACTTC.

This CDR3 is CASSFASGSADTQYF. The DNA of the CDR3 is TGTGCCAGCTCCTTTGCTAGCGGGAGCGCAGATACGCAGTATTTT. The chain carries TRBV18 and TRBJ2-3; the match to TRBD2 covers 10 bases. The CDR3 sequence is 15 residues long. Trimming at V came to 6 bases and at J to 4 bases, leaving 7 bases not matched to a gene. From germline, CDR1 is KGHSH and CDR2 LQKENI.

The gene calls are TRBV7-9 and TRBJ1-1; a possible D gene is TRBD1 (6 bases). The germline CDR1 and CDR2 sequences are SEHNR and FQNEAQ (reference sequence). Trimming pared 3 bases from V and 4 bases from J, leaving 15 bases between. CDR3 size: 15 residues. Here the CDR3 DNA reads TGTGCCAGCAGCTTGCCTCTCAAAGGGGGCACTGAAGCTTTCTTT. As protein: CASSLPLKGGTEAFF.

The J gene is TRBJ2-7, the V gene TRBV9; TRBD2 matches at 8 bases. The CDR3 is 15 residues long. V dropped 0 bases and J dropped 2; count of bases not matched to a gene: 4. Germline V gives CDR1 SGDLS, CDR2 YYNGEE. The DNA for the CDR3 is TGTGCCAGCAGCGTAGGCGGGGGGTTCACCTACGAGCAGTACTTC. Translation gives CASSVGGGFTYEQYF.